The source of this T cell receptor beta chain is a study of memory CD4+ T cells and cytomegalovirus serostatus. Across the study: Healthy Belgian adult donors included about 10 CMV-positive and some 24 CMV-negative people. Points from the study as a whole: The CMV-associated TCR signature appears largely within the CD4+ memory repertoire. Median bootstrapped AUC for CMV status was just over 0.94 originally, less than 0.92 US-trained.

Data came from immunoSEQ multiplex PCR; TCRdb stores just in-frame clones and leaves some out. The sample gives approximately 61,000 clones, about three quarters of which show up once; approximately 0.53% is in the top ten. Concerning this clone: Its target is unknown.

The sort gate was single viable CD3+CD4+CD8-CD45RO+ cells for memory CD4+ T cells. Germline-derived CDR1 and CDR2 are SGHDT and YYEEEE. The CDR3 has 13 amino acids. Between the trimmed V and J ends, which lost 6 bases and 6 bases, there was a span of 16 bases. The specimen sequenced was memory CD4+ T cells from blood. The sequence derives from an adult in good health and CMV-seronegative. Some clones in this sample may be carry-over from other donors' samples. The chain couples TRBV5-6 to TRBJ2-7, with D unresolved. CDR3 in amino acids: CASTRPGRIEQYF. For the CDR3, the DNA is TGTGCCAGCACCCGGCCCGGGCGTATCGAGCAGTACTTC.